This TCR beta chain appears in the sequencing data of a study of PD-1 blockade in classical Hodgkin lymphoma. Of note for this clone: Its antigen is not identified.

V lost 1 base and J 4 bases, leaving 15 bases between the germline ends. Germline values: CDR1 SEHNR, CDR2 FQNEAQ (reference sequence). This CDR3 comprises 16 residues. Study results and caveats: Patients who responded completely had about the same baseline diversity as newly diagnosed patients. Reports described newly diagnosed patients as having lower baseline TCR diversity than healthy donors. Nivolumab initiated under 1 year post-ASCT led to patient exclusion.

Repertoires were generated with immunoSEQ multiplex PCR, while TCRdb's copy carries only in-frame clones and drops some. The sample lists fewer than 20,000 clones, roughly 88% occurring once. Every single patient, without exception, relapsed after autologous stem cell transplantation, and brentuximab vedotin exposure varied. The sequencing here drew on peripheral blood mononuclear cells (PBMCs), taken before the second cycle of nivolumab. The sequence was obtained from a human donor with classical Hodgkin lymphoma. The rearrangement joins TRBV7-9 to TRBJ2-3; D might be TRBD2 (7 bases). CDR3 amino acids: CASSLGGGPGADTQYF. The DNA of the CDR3 is TGTGCCAGCAGCTTAGGCGGGGGCCCTGGGGCAGATACGCAGTATTTT.